The 27 T cell receptor beta chains listed next were all sequenced from one sample in a study of CD8+ T cells in alopecia areata. TCR sequencing used cDNA made by reverse transcription of extracted RNA. Clones were sequenced by immunoSEQ multiplex PCR, and TCRdb holds only the in-frame ones, with some missing. The sample consists of roughly 59,000 clones, 40% to 50% of them appearing once. Sample: CD8+ T cells sorted from blood, taken at week 0. The receptor set was obtained from a human donor with alopecia areata.

At least ten counts were recorded for this clone. J is TRBJ1-1 and V is TRBV29-1; tentatively, D is TRBD1 (5 bases). Germline V gene data show CDR1 as SQVTM and CDR2 as ANQGSEA. Deletions cut 5 bases from V and 1 base from J, with 8 bases between. The CDR3 is made up of 12 amino acids. The CDR3 sequence is CSVFQGNTEAFF. The CDR3 DNA is TGCAGCGTTTTCCAGGGGAACACTGAAGCTTTCTTT. Supplemented by reference TRBV29-1 and TRBJ1-1, the full variable domain reads SAVISQKPSRDICQRGTSLTIQCQVDSQVTMMFWYRQQPGQSLTLIATANQGSEATYESGFVIDKFPISRPNLTFSTLTVSNMSPEDSSIYLCSVFQGNTEAFFGQGTRLTVV.

V and J are TRBV27 and TRBJ2-2; D tentatively reads TRBD1 or TRBD2 (5 bases each). This CDR3 spans 15 amino acids. CDR1 MNHEY and CDR2 SMNVEV come from the germline V gene (reference sequence). Between the trimmed V and J ends, which lost 5 bases and 6 bases, there was a span of 16 bases. DNA of the CDR3: TGTGCCAGCAGTGTCCCGGGACCGGAGTCCGGGGAGCTGTTTTTT. Amino acids: CASSVPGPESGELFF.

This chain joins TRBV9 and TRBJ2-7, with 9 bases that match TRBD1. Germline V gene data show CDR1 as SGDLS and CDR2 as YYNGEE. The CDR3 spans 14 residues. Trimming took 0 bases from V and 2 from J; bases not matched to a gene: 0. The CDR3, as DNA: TGTGCCAGCAGCGTAGGACAGGGGGCCTACGAGCAGTACTTC. Amino acids: CASSVGQGAYEQYF.

Concerning this clone itself: It is likely a read error: a sequence one base away is far more abundant. The V call is TRBV30, the J call TRBJ2-1; D might be TRBD2 (6 bases). The CDR3 extends over 16 amino acids. CDR1 is GTSNPN and CDR2 is SVGIG in the germline V gene (reference sequence). CDR3 nucleotides: TGTGGCTGGAGTGGGCCGGGACTTGTGGGTTACAATGAGCAGTTCTTC. Amino acids: CGWSGPGLVGYNEQFF.

The V gene is TRBV29-1, the J gene TRBJ1-2; 10 bases fit TRBD1. The germline V gene has CDR1 SQVTM and CDR2 ANQGSEA. Trimming at V came to 7 bases and at J to 8 bases, leaving 7 bases not matched to a gene. The length of the CDR3 is 12 residues. CDR3 DNA sequence: TGCAGCGCCGGGACAGGGGAGGGAGGCTACACCTTC. Translating gives CSAGTGEGGYTF.

This clone was observed a few times. The chain joins TRBV7-8 to TRBJ2-2; D is unclear. Trimming took off 0 bases at V and 4 bases at J, with 0 bases between the two ends. The CDR3 extends over 12 amino acids. Germline V gene sequence: CDR1 SGHVS, CDR2 FQNEAQ. The CDR3 bases are TGTGCCAGCAGCTTAGCCACCGGGGAGCTGTTTTTT. It is translated as CASSLATGELFF.

The sample holds a few counts of this clone. This chain connects TRBV19 to TRBJ1-1; tentatively, D is TRBD1 (5 bases). The CDR3 sequence is 12 residues long. The V gene's germline CDR1 is LNHDA and CDR2 SQIVND (reference sequence). V dropped 9 bases and J dropped 4 bases, with 12 bases sitting between them. The CDR3 loop reads CASWAGSTEAFF. In DNA, the CDR3 is TGTGCCAGCTGGGCAGGGAGCACTGAAGCTTTCTTT.

This sequence joins TRBV29-1 and TRBJ1-1; D is uncertain. The V and J ends lost 4 bases and 0 bases respectively, with 6 bases between them. The germline V gene encodes CDR1 SQVTM and CDR2 ANQGSEA. This CDR3 is 12 amino acids long. CDR3 amino acids: CSVAQVNTEAFF. In DNA form, the CDR3 reads TGCAGCGTTGCTCAGGTGAACACTGAAGCTTTCTTT.

This clone was seen a handful of times. J is TRBJ2-4 and V is TRBV11-2; D not certain. The length of the CDR3 is 17 residues. Germline values: CDR1 SGHAT, CDR2 FQNNGV. V was trimmed by 2 bases and J by 3 bases, leaving 17 bases between them. CDR3 nucleotides: TGTGCCAGCAGCTTACCTGCGACAAGTCCTTTCAAAAACATTCAGTACTTC. Protein sequence: CASSLPATSPFKNIQYF.

The CDR3 here is CAWRVTGGSGEKLFF. The CDR3 region has the DNA TGTGCCTGGAGGGTAACCGGAGGGTCTGGTGAAAAACTGTTTTTT. The chain combines TRBV30 with TRBJ1-4; D gene uncertain. Germline CDR1 is GTSNPN and CDR2 is SVGIG (reference sequence). CDR3 length equals 15 residues. Trimming cost V 3 bases and J 7 bases, with 18 bases left between them.

In its sample, this clone was seen a few times. Other nucleotide sequences in the sample specify the same CDR3. The chain couples TRBV29-1 to TRBJ2-7, with a tentative D call TRBD2 (6 bases). The CDR3 runs to 13 residues. V was cut by 2 bases and J by 2 bases, with 10 bases left in between. Germline V gene sequence: CDR1 SQVTM, CDR2 ANQGSEA. The CDR3 DNA sequence: TGCAGCGTTGAATCCGGGAGTCCCTACGAGCAGTACTTC. This gives the protein CSVESGSPYEQYF.

As DNA, the CDR3 is TGTGCCAGCAGCCCTAGCCGGACAGTCCGCCAAGAGACCCAGTACTTC. Translation: CASSPSRTVRQETQYF. The V and J genes are TRBV7-2 and TRBJ2-5; D is perhaps TRBD1 (6 bases). This CDR3 is 16 amino acids long. Per germline, CDR1 SGHTA and CDR2 FQGNSA. V was trimmed by 5 bases and J by 1 base, leaving 17 bases between them.

The gene calls are TRBV27 and TRBJ1-5; the D gene is possibly TRBD1 (6 bases). V was clipped by 2 bases and J by 6 bases, with 14 bases between them. Germline loops: CDR1 MNHEY, CDR2 SMNVEV (reference sequence). The CDR3 has 15 amino acids. The CDR3 coding sequence is TGTGCCAGCAGTTTAGGTTGGGGGGCAATTCAGCCCCAGCATTTT. Encoded protein: CASSLGWGAIQPQHF.

V gene TRBV29-1 combines with J gene TRBJ2-5; weak D call: TRBD1 (6 bases). The J call may be faulty, since TRBJ2-7 better matches the DNA end. Germline V gene data show CDR1 as SQVTM and CDR2 as ANQGSEA. CDR3 length equals 12 residues. The CDR3 DNA follows: TGCAGCGTTGACAGGGGTGACTACGAGCAGTACTTC. It encodes CSVDRGDYEQYF.

For this clone: Other DNA sequences of this sample code for an identical CDR3. J is TRBJ1-1 and V is TRBV4-1; D unresolved. Germline lookup yields CDR1 MGHRA and CDR2 YSYEKL. This CDR3 comprises 14 residues. Trimming shortened V by 1 base and J by 0 bases, and 6 bases separated the two germline ends. CDR3 DNA: TGCGCCAGCAGCCAAGTCGGGTTGAACACTGAAGCTTTCTTT. It is translated as CASSQVGLNTEAFF.

This clone was found a few times. The chain joins TRBV27 to TRBJ2-2, with D tentatively TRBD1 (7 bases). Germline V gene data show CDR1 as MNHEY and CDR2 as SMNVEV (reference sequence). V shed 0 bases and J shed 7 bases, with 15 bases lying between them. This CDR3 comprises 16 residues. The CDR3 DNA reads as TGTGCCAGCAGTTTATCGCAGGGGGGTACTGGCGGGGAGCTGTTTTTT. It codes for CASSLSQGGTGGELFF.

This clone came up a few times. This rearrangement joins TRBV6-1 to TRBJ2-7; D unclear. From germline, CDR1 is MNHNS and CDR2 SASEGT. The CDR3 runs 15 residues. Trimming stripped 0 bases from V and 3 bases from J, with 12 bases between. CDR3 amino acids: CASSEATAVGYEQYF. As DNA, the CDR3 is TGTGCCAGCAGTGAAGCGACGGCGGTGGGCTACGAGCAGTACTTC.

This clone was recorded once. V and J are TRBV11-2 and TRBJ2-5, with TRBD2 matching 10 bases. Germline V gene lookup returns CDR1 SGHAT and CDR2 FQNNGV. The CDR3 length is 15 residues. Trimming cost V 5 bases and J 1 base; bases outside gene matches: 4. The CDR3 DNA follows: TGTGCCAGCAGCAAGACTAGCGGGCTCCAAGAGACCCAGTACTTC. Translating it yields CASSKTSGLQETQYF.

The rearrangement uses TRBV14 and TRBJ2-3; TRBD2 matches at 10 bases. The V segment lost 3 bases and the J segment 4 bases; nucleotides outside the gene matches: 10. This CDR3 region has 17 residues. Germline assignment: CDR1 SGHDN and CDR2 FVKESK. This CDR3 reads CASSHWSLAGEADTQYF. For the CDR3, the DNA is TGTGCCAGCAGCCACTGGAGTCTAGCGGGAGAAGCAGATACGCAGTATTTT.

V is TRBV11-2 and J is TRBJ2-6; D is undetermined. This CDR3 comprises 14 residues. Germline CDR1 reads SGHAT; CDR2 reads FQNNGV. V lost 9 bases and J lost 0, with 9 bases in between. The CDR3 DNA reads as TGTGCCAGTTGGTCCGGCTCTGGGGCCAACGTCCTGACTTTC. Its protein is CASWSGSGANVLTF.

The chain uses TRBV7-3 and TRBJ2-1; weak D call: TRBD2 (6 bases). The germline gives CDR1 SGHTA, CDR2 FQGTGA. V lost 0 bases to trimming and J lost 8 bases, with 11 bases between them. The CDR3 loop spans 14 amino acids. The CDR3 sequence: CASSLTGSLDEQFF. As DNA, the CDR3 is TGTGCCAGCAGCTTAACCGGGAGCCTCGATGAGCAGTTCTTC.

The sample holds a few counts of this clone. The V call is TRBV7-3, the J call TRBJ1-5; D is perhaps TRBD1 (6 bases). In germline, CDR1 is SGHTA, CDR2 FQGTGA. The CDR3 sequence is 16 residues long. Trimming removed 0 bases from V and 10 bases from J, with 19 bases in between. This CDR3 is CASSLTLSGGLYPQHF. CDR3 in DNA: TGTGCCAGCAGCTTAACGCTTTCGGGGGGCCTTTATCCCCAGCATTTT.

The chain joins TRBV9 to TRBJ1-2, with D unclear. Germline-derived CDR1 and CDR2 are SGDLS and YYNGEE. The CDR3 is 14 amino acids. Trimming took 4 bases from V and 4 from J, leaving 14 bases between them. CDR3 in DNA: TGTGCCAGCAGCTCTTCCGGGTGGTTCTATGGCTACACCTTC. Its translation: CASSSSGWFYGYTF.

The chain combines TRBV6-6 with TRBJ2-2; TRBD2 matches at 9 bases. CDR3 length equals 16 residues. Germline V gene data show CDR1 as MNHNY and CDR2 as SVGAGI (reference sequence). Trimming took 7 bases from V and 2 from J; bases not matched to a gene: 8. The CDR3 loop reads CASTLRLAENTGELFF. DNA for the CDR3: TGTGCCAGCACCCTTAGACTAGCGGAAAACACCGGGGAGCTGTTTTTT.

This chain links TRBV19 with TRBJ2-2; D ambiguous. The germline gives CDR1 LNHDA, CDR2 SQIVND (reference sequence). V lost 7 bases and J 5 bases, leaving 8 bases between the germline ends. CDR3 size: 12 residues. CDR3 in DNA: TGTGCCAGTACGCAAGGGACCGGGGAGCTGTTTTTT. Protein: CASTQGTGELFF. Full variable domain (missing parts from reference TRBV19 and TRBJ2-2): DGGITQSPKYLFRKEGQNVTLSCEQNLNHDAMYWYRQDPGQGLRLIYYSQIVNDFQKGDIAEGYSVSREKKESFPLTVTSAQKNPTAFYLCASTQGTGELFFGEGSRLTVL.

This clone has more than one count but fewer than ten. This chain joins TRBV29-1 and TRBJ2-3, with a tentative D call TRBD1 (6 bases). There are 16 residues in the CDR3. CDR1 SQVTM and CDR2 ANQGSEA come from the germline V gene. Trimming shortened V by 4 bases and J by 2 bases, and 19 bases separated the two germline ends. Here the CDR3 reads CSVVGRTDPFTDTQYF. DNA for the CDR3: TGCAGCGTTGTGGGAAGGACAGACCCGTTCACAGATACGCAGTATTTT.

This clone has just a few counts. The chain recombines TRBV11-2 with TRBJ2-3, with 8 bases aligning to TRBD1. The CDR3 is 14 amino acids. The V and J ends lost 3 bases and 5 bases, in that order; junction bases with no gene match: 4. Germline CDR1 reads SGHAT; CDR2 reads FQNNGV. The CDR3 region has the DNA TGTGCCAGCAGCTTTGGACAGGGAATAGATACGCAGTATTTT. This translates into CASSFGQGIDTQYF.